These T cell receptor beta chains were read from a single sample in a study of post-analysis software for immune sequencing data. In TCRdb, the PCR reads were re-called with MiXCR into one record per CDR3 protein. This sample has hundreds of thousands of distinct CDR3 sequences, with around 64% found just once. The sample comprised blood. The source is a girl aged 2 to 9 with multiple sclerosis. The CDR3 runs from the conserved cysteine through the conserved F or W. The D gene is left open where the match is weak. Not every row has a clone size; where given, it reads once, few, many or a size class.

d_gene: .
abundance: .
v_gene: TRBV7-9
j_gene: TRBJ2-5
CDR3aa: CASSLGGQTQYF
CDR3nt: TGTGCCAGCAGCTTAGGGGGGCAGACCCAGTACTTC

d_gene: .
abundance: .
v_gene: TRBV12-3/TRBV12-4
j_gene: TRBJ2-3
CDR3aa: CASSISPDTQYF
CDR3nt: TGTGCCAGCAGCATATCCCCAGATACGCAGTATTTT

d_gene: .
abundance: .
v_gene: TRBV5-5
j_gene: TRBJ2-5
CDR3aa: CASSLEGILIQETQYF
CDR3nt: TGTGCCAGCAGCTTGGAAGGGATCCTCATCCAAGAGACCCAATACTTC

d_gene: TRBD1
abundance: .
v_gene: TRBV5-6
j_gene: TRBJ1-2
CDR3aa: CASSLGTGNMYGYTF
CDR3nt: TGTGCCAGCAGCCTGGGGACAGGGAATATGTATGGCTACACCTTC

d_gene: .
abundance: .
v_gene: TRBV4-3
j_gene: TRBJ2-3
CDR3aa: CASSQGSAVTDTQYF
CDR3nt: TGCGCCAGCAGCCAAGGATCAGCGGTCACAGATACGCAGTATTTT

d_gene: .
abundance: .
v_gene: TRBV5-1
j_gene: TRBJ2-6
CDR3aa: CASSLVSPGLRGANVLTF
CDR3nt: TGCGCCAGCAGCTTGGTATCCCCAGGGCTTCGTGGGGCCAACGTCCTGACTTTC

d_gene: TRBD1
abundance: few
v_gene: TRBV10-3
j_gene: TRBJ2-1
CDR3aa: CAISENRGLVNEQFF
CDR3nt: TGTGCCATCAGTGAGAACAGGGGTCTCGTTAATGAGCAGTTCTTC

d_gene: .
abundance: few
v_gene: TRBV29-1
j_gene: TRBJ2-1
CDR3aa: CSAGKGGDEQFF
CDR3nt: TGCAGCGCCGGCAAGGGCGGGGATGAGCAGTTCTTC

d_gene: .
abundance: .
v_gene: TRBV9
j_gene: TRBJ2-7
CDR3aa: CASSVGLGVYEQYF
CDR3nt: TGTGCCAGCAGCGTAGGGCTAGGTGTCTACGAGCAGTACTTC

d_gene: .
abundance: once
v_gene: TRBV12-5
j_gene: TRBJ2-5
CDR3aa: CASGFARQQETQYF
CDR3nt: TGTGCTAGTGGTTTTGCCCGACAGCAAGAGACCCAGTACTTC

d_gene: TRBD2
abundance: .
v_gene: TRBV11-2
j_gene: TRBJ2-3
CDR3aa: CASRHLAGAFYIDTQYF
CDR3nt: TGTGCCAGCAGACATCTAGCGGGGGCCTTTTATATCGATACGCAGTATTTT

d_gene: .
abundance: few
v_gene: TRBV10-3
j_gene: TRBJ2-7
CDR3aa: CAISTESSYEQYF
CDR3nt: TGTGCCATCAGTACAGAGTCCTCCTACGAGCAGTACTTC

d_gene: .
abundance: .
v_gene: TRBV4-3
j_gene: TRBJ2-3
CDR3aa: CASSQFRGWAQYF
CDR3nt: TGCGCCAGCAGCCAATTCAGGGGTTGGGCGCAGTATTTT

d_gene: TRBD1
abundance: .
v_gene: TRBV20-1
j_gene: TRBJ1-4
CDR3aa: CSARPGQGTINEKLFF
CDR3nt: TGCAGTGCTCGGCCGGGACAGGGGACCATTAATGAAAAACTGTTTTTT

d_gene: TRBD1
abundance: .
v_gene: TRBV6-5
j_gene: TRBJ1-2
CDR3aa: CASSFVGTGIYYGYTF
CDR3nt: TGTGCCAGCAGCTTTGTAGGGACAGGGATTTACTATGGCTACACCTTC

d_gene: .
abundance: few
v_gene: TRBV12-3/TRBV12-4
j_gene: TRBJ2-7
CDR3aa: CASSFPGIYEQYF
CDR3nt: TGTGCCAGCAGTTTCCCAGGTATCTACGAGCAGTACTTC

d_gene: .
abundance: .
v_gene: TRBV20-1
j_gene: TRBJ2-3
CDR3aa: CSVTHSRGTDTQYF
CDR3nt: TGCAGTGTTACCCACTCGAGGGGTACAGATACGCAGTATTTT

d_gene: TRBD2
abundance: .
v_gene: TRBV7-8
j_gene: TRBJ2-3
CDR3aa: CASSFPGTSPTDTQYF
CDR3nt: TGTGCCAGCAGCTTCCCCGGGACTAGCCCCACAGATACGCAGTATTTT

d_gene: .
abundance: few
v_gene: TRBV20-1
j_gene: TRBJ1-5
CDR3aa: CSASEGVSNQPQHF
CDR3nt: TGCAGTGCTAGTGAAGGGGTTAGCAATCAGCCCCAGCATTTT

d_gene: .
abundance: .
v_gene: TRBV12-3/TRBV12-4
j_gene: TRBJ1-4
CDR3aa: CASSLAAEKLFF
CDR3nt: TGTGCCAGCAGTTTAGCGGCGGAAAAACTGTTTTTT

d_gene: TRBD2
abundance: .
v_gene: TRBV9
j_gene: TRBJ2-2
CDR3aa: CASSVAGGHTGELFF
CDR3nt: TGTGCCAGCAGCGTAGCGGGAGGGCACACCGGGGAGCTGTTTTTT

d_gene: .
abundance: few
v_gene: TRBV4-1
j_gene: TRBJ1-5
CDR3aa: CASSQESGGSNQPQHF
CDR3nt: TGCGCCAGCAGCCAAGAATCGGGGGGCTCCAATCAGCCCCAGCATTTT

d_gene: .
abundance: .
v_gene: TRBV29-1
j_gene: TRBJ2-1
CDR3aa: CSVVPAVYNEQFF
CDR3nt: TGCAGCGTTGTACCGGCCGTATACAATGAGCAGTTCTTC

d_gene: .
abundance: .
v_gene: TRBV4-3
j_gene: TRBJ2-1
CDR3aa: CASSTRGISYNEQFF
CDR3nt: TGCGCCAGCAGCACGAGGGGAATCTCCTACAATGAGCAGTTCTTC

d_gene: .
abundance: few
v_gene: TRBV12-3/TRBV12-4
j_gene: TRBJ1-4
CDR3aa: CASSTDRAFHEKLFF
CDR3nt: TGTGCCAGCAGCACCGATCGGGCCTTCCATGAAAAACTGTTTTTT

d_gene: .
abundance: few
v_gene: TRBV5-1
j_gene: TRBJ2-7
CDR3aa: CASSGPGPGNEQYF
CDR3nt: TGCGCCAGCAGCGGTCCAGGACCGGGAAACGAGCAGTACTTC

d_gene: .
abundance: .
v_gene: TRBV7-8
j_gene: TRBJ2-7
CDR3aa: CASRSNNRGYSYEQYF
CDR3nt: TGTGCCAGCAGGTCCAACAACCGGGGATACTCCTACGAGCAGTACTTC

d_gene: .
abundance: few
v_gene: TRBV4-1
j_gene: TRBJ2-4
CDR3aa: CASTQEPDLGKNIQYF
CDR3nt: TGCGCCAGCACCCAGGAGCCCGACCTGGGCAAAAACATTCAGTACTTC

d_gene: .
abundance: .
v_gene: TRBV7-2
j_gene: TRBJ2-1
CDR3aa: CASSLGPREPYNEQFF
CDR3nt: TGTGCCAGCAGCCTAGGACCGCGGGAACCCTACAATGAGCAGTTCTTC

d_gene: .
abundance: .
v_gene: TRBV12-3/TRBV12-4
j_gene: TRBJ2-7
CDR3aa: CATSWNRVCEQYF
CDR3nt: TGTGCCACTAGCTGGAACCGGGTATGCGAGCAGTACTTC

d_gene: TRBD2
abundance: .
v_gene: TRBV6-5
j_gene: TRBJ2-1
CDR3aa: CASSYSGTSLIGEQFF
CDR3nt: TGTGCCAGCAGTTACTCGGGGACTAGCCTCATCGGTGAGCAGTTCTTC

d_gene: .
abundance: .
v_gene: TRBV7-9
j_gene: TRBJ2-3
CDR3aa: CASSSGDRVGDTQYF
CDR3nt: TGTGCCAGCAGCTCAGGGGACCGGGTTGGGGATACGCAGTATTTT

d_gene: TRBD1
abundance: .
v_gene: TRBV20-1
j_gene: TRBJ1-2
CDR3aa: CSAREQGHGYTF
CDR3nt: TGCAGTGCTAGAGAACAGGGGCATGGCTACACCTTC

d_gene: .
abundance: .
v_gene: TRBV12-3/TRBV12-4
j_gene: TRBJ2-7
CDR3aa: CASRDRGSEQYF
CDR3nt: TGTGCCAGTAGGGATAGGGGCAGCGAGCAGTACTTC

d_gene: TRBD1
abundance: .
v_gene: TRBV7-8
j_gene: TRBJ1-2
CDR3aa: CASSLGQGSHYGYTF
CDR3nt: TGTGCCAGCAGCTTGGGACAGGGGAGCCACTATGGCTACACCTTC

d_gene: TRBD1
abundance: .
v_gene: TRBV12-3/TRBV12-4
j_gene: TRBJ1-2
CDR3aa: CASRGQELNYGYTF
CDR3nt: TGTGCCAGCAGGGGACAGGAACTTAACTATGGCTACACCTTC

d_gene: TRBD2
abundance: few
v_gene: TRBV7-2
j_gene: TRBJ2-3
CDR3aa: CASSSQAGVADTQYF
CDR3nt: TGTGCCAGCAGCTCCCAAGCGGGAGTAGCAGATACGCAGTATTTT

d_gene: TRBD1
abundance: .
v_gene: TRBV6-4
j_gene: TRBJ2-1
CDR3aa: CASSEKGQGYNEQFF
CDR3nt: TGTGCCAGCAGTGAGAAGGGACAGGGCTACAATGAGCAGTTCTTC

d_gene: TRBD1
abundance: few
v_gene: TRBV12-3/TRBV12-4
j_gene: TRBJ1-2
CDR3aa: CASSRGTGDGYTF
CDR3nt: TGTGCCAGCAGCCGAGGGACAGGGGATGGCTACACCTTC

d_gene: .
abundance: .
v_gene: TRBV10-1
j_gene: TRBJ2-7
CDR3aa: CASSSRQDGYEQYF
CDR3nt: TGCGCCAGCAGTAGCAGACAGGACGGCTACGAGCAGTACTTC

d_gene: TRBD2
abundance: .
v_gene: TRBV2
j_gene: TRBJ2-5
CDR3aa: CASSPPLVAGGETQYF
CDR3nt: TGTGCCAGCAGCCCACCTCTGGTCGCGGGAGGGGAGACCCAGTACTTC

d_gene: TRBD1
abundance: few
v_gene: TRBV20-1
j_gene: TRBJ1-5
CDR3aa: CSATDRGNNQPQHF
CDR3nt: TGCAGTGCTACCGACAGGGGCAACAATCAGCCCCAGCATTTT

d_gene: TRBD1
abundance: many
v_gene: TRBV6-2/TRBV6-3
j_gene: TRBJ1-2
CDR3aa: CASSYRDSYGYTF
CDR3nt: TGTGCCAGCAGTTACCGGGACAGCTATGGCTACACCTTC

d_gene: TRBD1
abundance: .
v_gene: TRBV20-1
j_gene: TRBJ2-4
CDR3aa: CSGSTGDIQYF
CDR3nt: TGCAGTGGCTCAACAGGGGACATTCAGTACTTC

d_gene: .
abundance: .
v_gene: TRBV11-2
j_gene: TRBJ2-3
CDR3aa: CASSLRAIDPTDTQYF
CDR3nt: TGTGCCAGCAGCTTACGGGCTATCGACCCCACAGATACGCAGTATTTT

d_gene: .
abundance: .
v_gene: TRBV28
j_gene: TRBJ1-5
CDR3aa: CASSLRAPRGAYSNQPQHF
CDR3nt: TGTGCCAGCAGTTTACGGGCCCCAAGGGGGGCCTATAGCAATCAGCCCCAGCATTTT

d_gene: TRBD1
abundance: .
v_gene: TRBV4-3
j_gene: TRBJ1-2
CDR3aa: CASSRDRDRAYGYTF
CDR3nt: TGCGCCAGCAGCCGCGACCGGGACAGGGCCTATGGCTACACCTTC

d_gene: .
abundance: .
v_gene: TRBV7-8
j_gene: TRBJ2-6
CDR3aa: CASSLAAETVLTF
CDR3nt: TGTGCCAGCAGCTTAGCGGCGGAAACCGTCCTGACTTTC

d_gene: TRBD1
abundance: .
v_gene: TRBV5-1
j_gene: TRBJ2-3
CDR3aa: CASSSGTGGTDTQYF
CDR3nt: TGCGCCAGCAGCTCAGGGACAGGGGGCACAGATACGCAGTATTTT

d_gene: .
abundance: .
v_gene: TRBV21-1
j_gene: TRBJ2-3
CDR3aa: CASSKGISTDTQYF
CDR3nt: TGTGCCAGCAGCAAAGGGATTTCCACAGATACGCAGTATTTT

d_gene: .
abundance: .
v_gene: TRBV21-1
j_gene: TRBJ2-5
CDR3aa: CASSKGLAGHRETQYF
CDR3nt: TGTGCCAGCAGCAAAGGGTTGGCGGGCCACCGGGAGACCCAGTACTTC

d_gene: .
abundance: .
v_gene: TRBV6-2/TRBV6-3
j_gene: TRBJ2-2
CDR3aa: CASSYGRVWAGELFF
CDR3nt: TGTGCCAGCAGTTACGGCAGGGTATGGGCCGGGGAGCTGTTTTTT

d_gene: TRBD2
abundance: .
v_gene: TRBV11-2
j_gene: TRBJ2-5
CDR3aa: CASSLAGGPQTQYF
CDR3nt: TGTGCCAGCAGCTTAGCGGGGGGGCCTCAGACCCAGTACTTC

d_gene: .
abundance: few
v_gene: TRBV21-1
j_gene: TRBJ2-1
CDR3aa: CASSNSTARGQFF
CDR3nt: TGTGCCAGCAGCAACTCGACAGCGCGGGGGCAGTTCTTC

d_gene: TRBD2
abundance: few
v_gene: TRBV5-1
j_gene: TRBJ2-7
CDR3aa: CASSAETSGDSYEQYF
CDR3nt: TGCGCCAGCAGCGCGGAGACTAGCGGGGATTCCTACGAGCAGTACTTC

d_gene: .
abundance: few
v_gene: TRBV15
j_gene: TRBJ2-5
CDR3aa: CATREDLETQYF
CDR3nt: TGTGCCACCAGAGAGGATCTAGAGACCCAGTACTTC

d_gene: .
abundance: few
v_gene: TRBV5-1
j_gene: TRBJ1-1
CDR3aa: CASSPVAFSREDTEAFF
CDR3nt: TGCGCCAGCAGCCCGGTCGCGTTCTCTAGGGAGGACACTGAAGCTTTCTTT

d_gene: .
abundance: .
v_gene: TRBV20-1
j_gene: TRBJ1-2
CDR3aa: CSAREDKGSYGYTF
CDR3nt: TGCAGTGCTAGAGAAGATAAGGGATCGTATGGCTACACCTTC

d_gene: .
abundance: .
v_gene: TRBV29-1
j_gene: TRBJ2-7
CDR3aa: CIVGRGPYEQYF
CDR3nt: TGCATCGTGGGCAGGGGACCCTACGAGCAGTACTTC

d_gene: .
abundance: .
v_gene: TRBV20-1
j_gene: TRBJ2-4
CDR3aa: CSARRRPEWKNIQYF
CDR3nt: TGCAGTGCTAGGCGGCGCCCTGAGTGGAAAAACATTCAGTACTTC